Only a few counts were recorded for the clone carrying this T cell receptor beta chain. The antigen is not known. In TCRdb, the RT-PCR reads were re-called with MiXCR into one record per CDR3 protein. The sample consists of about 520,000 distinct CDR3 sequences, roughly 27% of them appearing once. Germline V gives CDR1 ENHRY, CDR2 SYGVKD. The CDR3 has 12 residues. Trimming shortened V by 9 bases and J by 5 bases, and 13 bases separated the two germline ends. These data are taken from a study of response to subunit inactivated influenza vaccine. Study observations and caveats: Every seasonal influenza vaccination brings in few new T cells, the authors suggested.

The TCR originated in a man over 45 who received an inactivated influenza vaccine. V and J are TRBV10-3 and TRBJ2-5; maybe TRBD1 (5 bases). Sequencing used CD4+ T cells sorted from PBMCs, obtained roughly 5 days after vaccination. CDR3 nucleotide sequence: TGTGCCATTGCACCCAGGGATGAGACCCAGTACTTC. Amino acid sequence: CAIAPRDETQYF.